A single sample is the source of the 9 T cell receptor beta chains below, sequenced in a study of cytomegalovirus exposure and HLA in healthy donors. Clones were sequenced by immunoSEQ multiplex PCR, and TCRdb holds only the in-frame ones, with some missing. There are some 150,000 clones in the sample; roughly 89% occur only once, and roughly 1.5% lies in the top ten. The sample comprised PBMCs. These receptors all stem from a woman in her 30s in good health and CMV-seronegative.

The CDR3 nucleotides are TGTGCCAGCAGTGAAGATAGGAGGGCGTCCTACAATGAGCAGTTCTTC. Its translation: CASSEDRRASYNEQFF. The chain joins TRBV6-1 to TRBJ2-1; D might be TRBD2 (6 bases). From germline, CDR1 is MNHNS and CDR2 SASEGT. The CDR3 is 16 amino acids. The V end was cut by 1 base, the J end by 1 base, with 11 bases between.

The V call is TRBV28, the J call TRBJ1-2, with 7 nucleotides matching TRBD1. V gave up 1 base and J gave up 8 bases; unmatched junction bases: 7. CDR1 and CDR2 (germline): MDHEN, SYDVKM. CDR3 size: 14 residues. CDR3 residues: CASSLLGGAWGYTF. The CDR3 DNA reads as TGTGCCAGCAGTTTATTAGGGGGCGCGTGGGGCTACACCTTC.

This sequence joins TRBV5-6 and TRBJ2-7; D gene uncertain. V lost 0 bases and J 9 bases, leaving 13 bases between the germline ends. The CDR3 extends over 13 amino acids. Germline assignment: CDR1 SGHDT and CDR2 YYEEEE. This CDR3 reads CASSLGKSILQYF. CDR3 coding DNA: TGTGCCAGCAGCTTGGGAAAAAGCATATTGCAGTACTTC.

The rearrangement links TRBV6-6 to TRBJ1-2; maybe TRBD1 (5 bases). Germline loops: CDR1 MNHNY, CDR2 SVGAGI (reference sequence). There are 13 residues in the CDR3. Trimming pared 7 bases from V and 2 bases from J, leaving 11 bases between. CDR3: CASTLGGNYGYTF. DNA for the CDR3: TGTGCCAGCACCCTGGGGGGGAACTATGGCTACACCTTC.

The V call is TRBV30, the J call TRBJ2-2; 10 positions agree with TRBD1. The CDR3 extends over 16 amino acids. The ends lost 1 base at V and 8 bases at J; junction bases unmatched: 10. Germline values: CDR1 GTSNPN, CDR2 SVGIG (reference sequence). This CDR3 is CAWSARGQGGGGELFF. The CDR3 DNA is TGTGCCTGGAGTGCCCGCGGACAGGGGGGCGGAGGGGAGCTGTTTTTT.

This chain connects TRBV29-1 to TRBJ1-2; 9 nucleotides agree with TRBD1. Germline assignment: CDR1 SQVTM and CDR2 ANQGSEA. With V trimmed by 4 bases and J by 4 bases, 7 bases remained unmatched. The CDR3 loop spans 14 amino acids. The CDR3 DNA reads TGCAGCGTTGTGGGACAGGGCCTTTTCTATGGCTACACCTTC. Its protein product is CSVVGQGLFYGYTF.

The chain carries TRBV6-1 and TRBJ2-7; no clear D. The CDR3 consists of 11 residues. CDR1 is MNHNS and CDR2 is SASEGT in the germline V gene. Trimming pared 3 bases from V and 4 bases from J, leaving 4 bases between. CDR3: CASSERYEQYF. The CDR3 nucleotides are TGTGCCAGCAGTGAGAGATACGAGCAGTACTTC.

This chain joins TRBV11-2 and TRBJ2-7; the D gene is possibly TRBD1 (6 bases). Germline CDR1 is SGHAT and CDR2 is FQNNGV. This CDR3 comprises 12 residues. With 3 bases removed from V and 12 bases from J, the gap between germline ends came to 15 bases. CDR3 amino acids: CASSFTQGPSYF. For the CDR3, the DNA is TGTGCCAGCAGCTTTACCCAGGGGCCGTCGTACTTC.

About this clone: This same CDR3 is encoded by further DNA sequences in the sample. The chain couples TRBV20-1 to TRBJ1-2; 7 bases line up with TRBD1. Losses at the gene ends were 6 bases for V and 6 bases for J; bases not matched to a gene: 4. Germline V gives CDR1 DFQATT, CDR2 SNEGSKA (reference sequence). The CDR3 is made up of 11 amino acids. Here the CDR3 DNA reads TGCAGTGCCAGGACAGGTGATGGCTACACCTTC. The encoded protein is CSARTGDGYTF.